This record concerns one T cell receptor beta chain sequence. The sample holds many counts of this clonotype. The antigen it binds to is not known. No clone much larger than this one lies a single base away; base qualities are absent. Trimming costs V 4 bases and J 2 bases, and their ends lie 15 bases apart. The germline V gene encodes CDR1 SGHDT and CDR2 YYEEEE. The CDR3 runs 15 amino acids, cysteine and phenylalanine included. CDR3 DNA only is kept here, 45 bases in frame from base 1. The source of the sample is a study of patients and donors after allogeneic stem cell transplantation (dated by TCRdb to the early 2020s). Receptors were amplified or captured by RT-PCR. This sample was sequenced with a NextSeq 550. The raw public reads went through TCRdb reprocessing: fastp at Q25, MiXCR clone calling, in-frame beta chains kept. CDR3 protein sequences are deduplicated, and each keeps its most common genes and DNA. In all, the sample holds approximately 410,000 distinct CDR3 sequences, and roughly 16% of those were seen once. Of the sample, roughly 7% is held by the ten largest clones.

The receptor chain draws on TRBV5-6 and TRBJ1-2; D gene: possibly TRBD1, on 6 matching bases. The sample taken for sequencing was blood, either unsorted or a sorted T cell fraction (not recorded which). This sequence was found in a human donor who was either an allogeneic HSCT recipient or a stem cell or donor lymphocyte infusion donor (not recorded which). It is not recorded whose cells these are; they may come from a transplant donor. In nucleotide form, the sequence is TGTGCCAGCAGCACCGGGACAAGAGCGAACTATGGCTACACCTTC. This codes for CASSTGTRANYGYTF. The variable domain in full, with residues beyond the CDR3 obtained from the reference TRBV5-6 and TRBJ1-2 genes, is DAGVTQSPTHLIKTRGQQVTLRCSPKSGHDTVSWYQQALGQGPQFIFQYYEEEERQRGNFPDRFSGHQFPNYSSELNVNALLLGDSALYLCASSTGTRANYGYTFGSGTRLTVV.